Listed below are T cell receptor beta chains from one sample, sequenced in a study of beta chain features in type 1 diabetes. Some clones are missing from TCRdb's copy, which holds only in-frame ones; the method was immunoSEQ multiplex PCR. Of roughly 290,000 clones detected, about 15% appear once; the ten largest clones hold around 0.015%. Source material: naive CD4+ T cells from blood. These receptors all come from a man aged 18-30 years with type 1 diabetes. The CDR3 runs from the conserved cysteine through the conserved F or W. The D gene is left open where the match is weak. Where a row states a size, it is once, few, many or the class of an expanded clone; other rows omit it.

v_call	clone_size	j_call	d_call	cdr3_nt	cdr3_aa
TRBV5-4	few	TRBJ2-7	.	TGTGCCAGCAGCTCGCGGGACTACGAGCAGTACTTC	CASSSRDYEQYF
TRBV7-2	once	TRBJ2-3	.	TGTGCCAGCAGCGAGTCTTTATATACGCAGTATTTT	CASSESLYTQYF
TRBV19	few	TRBJ2-4	.	TGTGCCAGTAGTAAGTTTTTGGGGCGCAACATTCAGTACTTC	CASSKFLGRNIQYF
TRBV11-2	.	TRBJ2-7	.	TGTGCCAGCAGCCACCGATCCAGGGGCTACGAGCAGTACTTC	CASSHRSRGYEQYF
TRBV9	few	TRBJ1-1	TRBD1	TGTGCCAGCAGCCTAGGACAGGGTGCGGGTAGGAACACTGAAGCTTTCTTT	CASSLGQGAGRNTEAFF
TRBV30	.	TRBJ1-6	.	TGTGCCTGGAGTTTAGCATATCTTCCGGTCTCCTATAATTCACCCCTCCACTTT	CAWSLAYLPVSYNSPLHF
TRBV28	few	TRBJ2-6	TRBD2	TGTGCCAGCAGATTAGCGGGAGCAACCTCCGGGGCCAACGTCCTGACTTTC	CASRLAGATSGANVLTF
TRBV18	few	TRBJ2-3	.	TGTGCCAGCTCCTCCCAAGGACGGGACACCGCAGATACGCAGTATTTT	CASSSQGRDTADTQYF
TRBV18	.	TRBJ1-2	TRBD1	TGTGCCAGCTCACCTTACCCCCAAGGACAGGGTATCAACGGCTACACCTTC	CASSPYPQGQGINGYTF
TRBV29-1	few	TRBJ2-5	.	TGCAGCGTTCGGAATAGCGGACGAGGTGGGGAGACCCAGTACTTC	CSVRNSGRGGETQYF
TRBV27	.	TRBJ1-2	TRBD1	TGTGCCAGCAGACCCCGGACAGGCCTCGGTGGCTACACCTTC	CASRPRTGLGGYTF
TRBV6-6	.	TRBJ2-7	.	TGTGCCAGCAGTTTCACCCGGGAAACCTACGAGCAGTACTTC	CASSFTRETYEQYF
TRBV29-1	few	TRBJ2-5	.	TGCAGCGTTGAAGGGACAGTGCGAGAGACCCAGTACTTC	CSVEGTVRETQYF
TRBV11-2	few	TRBJ2-7	.	TGTGCCAGCAGCCCGATTCGCGGGACCGGCTACGAGCAGTACTTC	CASSPIRGTGYEQYF
TRBV5-1	few	TRBJ2-7	TRBD1	TGCGCCAGCAGCTTGGGTTTACGGGGACAGAGCTCCTACGAGCAGTACTTC	CASSLGLRGQSSYEQYF
TRBV2	.	TRBJ2-1	TRBD2	TGTGCCAGCCGACTAGCGGGACGTGTGGTGAATGAGCAGTTCTTC	CASRLAGRVVNEQFF
TRBV11-2	few	TRBJ2-5	TRBD2	TGTGCCAGCAGCTTAAACTCGGGACTAGCGCGAGAGACCCAGTACTTC	CASSLNSGLARETQYF
TRBV7-2	few	TRBJ1-5	TRBD1	TGTGCCAGCAGCCCCCGACAGGGGTTCCGCAATCAGCCCCAGCATTTT	CASSPRQGFRNQPQHF
TRBV29-1	few	TRBJ2-7	.	TGCAGCGTTGCGGGAAGGAGCTCCTACGAGCAGTACTTC	CSVAGRSSYEQYF
TRBV7-6	few	TRBJ2-1	.	TGTGCCAGCAGCCTCCGACAGGCTACCAATGAGCAGTTCTTC	CASSLRQATNEQFF
TRBV2	.	TRBJ2-7	.	TGTGCCAGCAGTGCGGACTACTGGGAGCAGTACTTC	CASSADYWEQYF
TRBV28	.	TRBJ2-7	.	TGTGCCAGCAGTTTCAGGTCCGAGCAGTACTTC	CASSFRSEQYF
TRBV7-6	.	TRBJ2-1	.	TGTGCCAGCACCCAAGTAGGGGTCGCTACCTACAATGAGCAGTTCTTC	CASTQVGVATYNEQFF
TRBV15	.	TRBJ2-7	TRBD1	TGTGCCACCAGCAGAAGGGGGCCACAACAAGCTTACGAGCAGTACTTC	CATSRRGPQQAYEQYF
TRBV5-1	.	TRBJ2-1	TRBD2	TGCGCCAGCAGCGAGACCGGGACTAGCGGGACGATCTCCTACAATGAGCAGTTCTTC	CASSETGTSGTISYNEQFF
TRBV11-2	many	TRBJ2-7	.	TGTGCCAGCAGAGCGGGCTGGGAGCAGTACTTC	CASRAGWEQYF
TRBV9	few	TRBJ2-1	.	TGTGCCAGCAGCGTAGGGAGTATCTCCTACAATGAGCAGTTCTTC	CASSVGSISYNEQFF
TRBV2	.	TRBJ2-5	TRBD1	TGTGCCAGCAGTCCGGACAGGGGGGCTGAGACCCAGTACTTC	CASSPDRGAETQYF
TRBV5-1	few	TRBJ2-1	.	TGCGCCAGCAGCTTGGACTTCTCCCCCTACAATGAGCAGTTCTTC	CASSLDFSPYNEQFF
TRBV9	.	TRBJ2-1	TRBD2	TGTGCCAGCAGCGCCGGCGGGAGTCCGGCCTACAATGAGCAGTTCTTC	CASSAGGSPAYNEQFF
TRBV5-4	.	TRBJ1-6	TRBD1	TGTGCCGCCACGCCACGGACAGGATTTTTTTCACCCCTCCACTTT	CAATPRTGFFSPLHF
TRBV28	.	TRBJ2-7	TRBD1	TGTGCCAGCAGTTTGGCCAGGACAGGAACCTACGAGCAGTACTTC	CASSLARTGTYEQYF
TRBV29-1	few	TRBJ1-1	.	TGCAGCGTTGGACCCTGGCAGGGCGGAGGGGGAGGGACTGAAGCTTTCTTT	CSVGPWQGGGGGTEAFF
TRBV28	.	TRBJ2-1	TRBD2	TGTGCCAGCAGCGGGAGGCGGAATGAGCAGTTCTTC	CASSGRRNEQFF
TRBV5-1	few	TRBJ1-4	TRBD1	TGCGCCAGCAGCTTGATTGGGGACAGGGGTGAAAAACTGTTTTTT	CASSLIGDRGEKLFF
TRBV25-1	few	TRBJ2-1	TRBD2	TGTGCCAGGAATTTGACTAGCGGGAGAGGATCCTACAATGAGCAGTTCTTC	CARNLTSGRGSYNEQFF
TRBV7-2	few	TRBJ1-4	.	TGTGCCAGCACCAGGCAGGGCGGTGAAAAACTGTTTTTT	CASTRQGGEKLFF
TRBV30	.	TRBJ1-6	.	TGTGCCTGGAACGAAGACAGCTCCTATAATTCACCCCTCCACTTT	CAWNEDSSYNSPLHF
TRBV2	.	TRBJ2-1	TRBD2	TGTGCCAGCAGGAAGGGACTAGCGGGGGCCTACAATGAGCAGTTCTTC	CASRKGLAGAYNEQFF
TRBV7-2	.	TRBJ2-3	TRBD2	TGTGCCAGCAGCTTCAGACCGGGACTAGCGGGAGGGAATGCGAATACGCAGTATTTT	CASSFRPGLAGGNANTQYF
TRBV18	.	TRBJ2-7	TRBD2	TGTGCCAGCTCACCCGGACTAGCGGGAGACGAGCAGTACTTC	CASSPGLAGDEQYF
TRBV7-2	.	TRBJ2-1	.	TGTGCCAGCAGCCTTAATTACAATGAGCAGTTCTTC	CASSLNYNEQFF
TRBV4-3	.	TRBJ1-2	TRBD1	TGCGCCAGCAGCTGGACAGGGGGGAACTATGGCTACACCTTC	CASSWTGGNYGYTF
TRBV15	.	TRBJ2-7	TRBD2	TGTGCCACCAGCAGAGATCTACGGGAGGGATCCTACGAGCAGTACTTC	CATSRDLREGSYEQYF
TRBV28	.	TRBJ1-2	.	TGTGCCAGCCGCTCAGGTCGCTATGGCTACACCTTC	CASRSGRYGYTF
TRBV27	few	TRBJ2-5	TRBD1	TGTGCCAGCAGTCTAGGACAGGGGCGGACCCAGTACTTC	CASSLGQGRTQYF
TRBV2	few	TRBJ2-2	TRBD2	TGTGCCAGCAGGCCCACTAGCGGGGGTAACACCGGGGAGCTGTTTTTT	CASRPTSGGNTGELFF
TRBV4-1	.	TRBJ2-3	.	TGCGCCAGCAGCCGGTTAGCCCTCACAGATACGCAGTATTTT	CASSRLALTDTQYF
TRBV7-9	few	TRBJ1-2	.	TGTGCCAGCAGCCCGATTCAGGGTGGCTACACCTTC	CASSPIQGGYTF
TRBV7-9	few	TRBJ2-5	TRBD2	TGTGCCAGCAGCTTCGGGACTAGCGGCACAGAGACCCAGTACTTC	CASSFGTSGTETQYF
TRBV5-4	few	TRBJ2-1	TRBD2	TGTGCCAGCAGCTTAGGGCGGGAGGCTTCCTACAATGAGCAGTTCTTC	CASSLGREASYNEQFF